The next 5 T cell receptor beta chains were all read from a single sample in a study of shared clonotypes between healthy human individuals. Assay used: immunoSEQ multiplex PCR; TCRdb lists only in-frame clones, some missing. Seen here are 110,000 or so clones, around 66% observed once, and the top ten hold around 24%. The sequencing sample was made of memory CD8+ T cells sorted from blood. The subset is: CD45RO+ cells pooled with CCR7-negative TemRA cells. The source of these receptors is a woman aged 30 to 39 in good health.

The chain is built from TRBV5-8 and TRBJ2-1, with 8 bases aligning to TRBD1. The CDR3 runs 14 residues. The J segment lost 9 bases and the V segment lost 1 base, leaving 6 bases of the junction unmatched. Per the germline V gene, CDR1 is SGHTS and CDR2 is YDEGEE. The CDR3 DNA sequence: TGTGCCAGCAGCTTGCAGGGGGCGGTTGGTGAGCAGTTCTTC. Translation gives CASSLQGAVGEQFF.

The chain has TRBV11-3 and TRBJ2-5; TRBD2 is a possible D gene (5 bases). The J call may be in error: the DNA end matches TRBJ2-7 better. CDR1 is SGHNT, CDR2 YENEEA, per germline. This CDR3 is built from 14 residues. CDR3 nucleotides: TGTGCCAGCAGCCCGTGGGCGGGCTCCTACGAGCAGTACTTC. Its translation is CASSPWAGSYEQYF.

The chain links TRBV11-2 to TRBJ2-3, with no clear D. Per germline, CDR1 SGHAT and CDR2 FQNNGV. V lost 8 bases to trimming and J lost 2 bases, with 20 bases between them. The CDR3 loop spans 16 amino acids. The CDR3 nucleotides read TGTGCCAGCGGTCTCATGTCCCAGCTTACCACAGATACGCAGTATTTT. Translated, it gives CASGLMSQLTTDTQYF.

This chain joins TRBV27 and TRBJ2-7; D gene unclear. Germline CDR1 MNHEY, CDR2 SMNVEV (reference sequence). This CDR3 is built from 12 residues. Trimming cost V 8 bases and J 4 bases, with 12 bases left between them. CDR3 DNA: TGTGCCAGCGGAAACCCACGATACGAGCAGTACTTC. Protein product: CASGNPRYEQYF.

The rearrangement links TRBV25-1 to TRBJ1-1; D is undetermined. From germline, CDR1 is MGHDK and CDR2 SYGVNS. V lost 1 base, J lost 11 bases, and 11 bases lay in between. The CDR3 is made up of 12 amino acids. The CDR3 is CASSESVGRAFF. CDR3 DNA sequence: TGTGCCAGCAGTGAATCCGTAGGGAGGGCTTTCTTT.